These 19 T cell receptor beta chains were all obtained from the same sample, sequenced in a study of T-cell reconstitution after alpha-beta-depleted transplantation in children. Researchers prepared the TCRbeta library using unique molecular identifiers, the study reports. One entry per CDR3 protein, called by TCRdb with MiXCR from the PCR reads. The repertoire has about 230,000 distinct CDR3 sequences, 9.7% of them found once; the top ten carry approximately 5%. The source was PBMCs from the stem cell graft donor, collected from the stem cell graft. The receptors shown here come from a human donor who donated a stem cell graft to a child with SCID.

This chain uses TRBV5-1 with TRBJ2-4; D might be TRBD1 (6 bases). The germline V gene has CDR1 SGHRS and CDR2 YFSETQ. This CDR3 comprises 16 residues. CDR3 protein: CAGSLGQGSDKNIQYF. The CDR3, as DNA: TGCGCAGGCAGCTTGGGTCAGGGGTCGGACAAAAACATTCAGTACTTC.

This clonotype occurred many times. The chain couples TRBV4-1 to TRBJ2-6; D may be TRBD1 (6 bases). The CDR3 is made up of 19 amino acids. V was pared by 0 bases and J by 0 bases, with 15 bases between. The germline gives CDR1 MGHRA, CDR2 YSYEKL. CDR3 DNA: TGCGCCAGCAGCCAAGAGAGGCAGGGGTCCGTCTCTGGGGCCAACGTCCTGACTTTC. Translated: CASSQERQGSVSGANVLTF.

This clonotype was observed many times. The chain is built from TRBV6-2 or TRBV6-3 and TRBJ2-1, with TRBD2 identical over 7 bases. The CDR3 covers 12 residues. Germline V gene lookup returns CDR1 MNHEY and CDR2 SVGEGT. V was pared by 6 bases and J by 9 bases, with 5 bases of the junction left unmatched. For the CDR3, the DNA is TGTGCCAGCAGCCGGGACTACGGTGAGCAGTTCTTC. Amino acids: CASSRDYGEQFF.

This clonotype rates as medium-sized. The chain joins TRBV7-2 to TRBJ2-5; D remains ambiguous. Germline CDR1 SGHTA, CDR2 FQGNSA. This CDR3 has 11 residues. Trimming left V 5 bases short and J 7 bases short, with 8 bases between. The CDR3: CASSPSWTQYF. CDR3 in DNA: TGTGCCAGCAGCCCCTCCTGGACCCAGTACTTC.

This clonotype has only a few counts. This chain connects TRBV7-3 to TRBJ1-1; TRBD1 is a possible D gene (5 bases). Trimming pared 4 bases from V and 5 bases from J, leaving 17 bases between. From germline, CDR1 is SGHTA and CDR2 FQGTGA. This CDR3 contains 15 residues. The CDR3 DNA reads TGTGCCAGCAGCTCACCGGGACCCGGGGGAACTGAAGCTTTCTTT. It codes for CASSSPGPGGTEAFF.

This clonotype was seen many times. J is TRBJ1-1 and V is TRBV12-3 or TRBV12-4; D ambiguous. CDR3 length: 14 residues. Trimming shortened V by 10 bases and J by 4 bases, and 19 bases separated the two germline ends. The CDR3 spells CATQQVADGTEAFF. Here the CDR3 DNA reads TGTGCCACCCAACAAGTCGCGGACGGCACTGAAGCTTTCTTT.

This clonotype showed up many times. The chain combines TRBV11-2 with TRBJ2-3; D not resolved. V was cut by 2 bases and J by 5 bases, with 5 bases left in between. Germline lookup yields CDR1 SGHAT and CDR2 FQNNGV. The CDR3 loop spans 12 amino acids. The CDR3 loop reads CASSLRVDTQYF. CDR3 in DNA: TGTGCCAGCAGCTTAAGGGTAGATACGCAGTATTTT.

This clonotype was counted ten times or more. V is TRBV20-1 and J is TRBJ1-5; D unresolved. The V end was cut by 6 bases, the J end by 3 bases, with 15 bases between. The V gene's germline CDR1 is DFQATT and CDR2 SNEGSKA (reference sequence). This CDR3 contains 14 residues. CDR3 DNA: TGCAGTGCGCATCTCGGAGTGGACAATCAGCCCCAGCATTTT. Translating it yields CSAHLGVDNQPQHF.

This rearrangement joins TRBV7-8 to TRBJ1-2, with D unresolved. The CDR3 consists of 14 residues. Germline V lookup: CDR1 SGHVS, CDR2 FQNEAQ. Trimming took off 1 base at V and 6 bases at J, with 12 bases between the two ends. The CDR3 reads CASSLGLSMNGYTF. As DNA, the CDR3 is TGTGCCAGCAGCTTAGGCCTGTCTATGAATGGCTACACCTTC.

This clonotype was counted at least ten times. CDR3: CASSFAGSQLYGYTF. The CDR3 nucleotides read TGTGCCAGCAGTTTCGCCGGGTCTCAGTTATATGGCTACACCTTC. The chain uses TRBV12-3 or TRBV12-4 and TRBJ1-2; D gene unclear. Trimming took 3 bases from V and 5 from J, leaving 16 bases between them. CDR3 length equals 15 residues.

The V and J genes are TRBV20-1 and TRBJ2-7; 9 nucleotides agree with TRBD1. In germline, CDR1 is DFQATT, CDR2 SNEGSKA (reference sequence). The trim removed 2 bases at V and 6 bases at J, leaving 11 bases unmatched. The CDR3 spans 15 residues. The CDR3 DNA sequence: TGCAGTGCTAGATCTCCGGGACAGGGCGTCGGCGAGCAGTACTTC. Translating gives CSARSPGQGVGEQYF.

In this sample, this clonotype turned up many times. This CDR3 is CASSRQGADTQYF. The CDR3 bases are TGTGCCAGCAGCCGACAGGGGGCGGATACGCAGTATTTT. The chain links TRBV6-5 to TRBJ2-3, with 10 positions matching TRBD1. The CDR3 covers 13 residues. Germline V CDR1 and CDR2: MNHEY, SVGAGI. J was trimmed by 6 bases and V by 6 bases; bases with no gene match: 3.

This clonotype was counted many times. V gene TRBV27 combines with J gene TRBJ1-5; no clear D gene. Trimming took off 6 bases at V and 5 bases at J, with 11 bases between the two ends. The CDR3 spans 13 residues. Germline CDR1 MNHEY, CDR2 SMNVEV (reference sequence). The CDR3 here is CASSPRGHQPQHF. CDR3 bases: TGTGCCAGCAGCCCTCGAGGACATCAGCCCCAGCATTTT.

The sample holds a few counts of this clonotype. The chain combines TRBV20-1 with TRBJ1-5; no firm D call. Between the trimmed V and J ends, which lost 4 bases and 9 bases, there was a span of 19 bases. CDR1 is DFQATT and CDR2 is SNEGSKA in the germline V gene (reference sequence). CDR3 size: 14 residues. CDR3 DNA sequence: TGCAGTGCTAAGCCCGGGCGGCCTTTGGGGCCCCAGCATTTT. Translating it yields CSAKPGRPLGPQHF.

This clonotype came up many times. The chain carries TRBV5-1 and TRBJ1-4; weak D call: TRBD1 (6 bases). Trimming removed 2 bases at V and 0 bases at J, with 11 bases between. CDR1 is SGHRS and CDR2 is YFSETQ in the germline V gene. This CDR3 has 16 amino acids. The CDR3 is CASSLRQDATNEKLFF. CDR3 bases: TGCGCCAGCAGCTTACGACAGGATGCAACTAATGAAAAACTGTTTTTT. Looking up the rest from reference TRBV5-1 and TRBJ1-4 gives the full variable domain: KAGVTQTPRYLIKTRGQQVTLSCSPISGHRSVSWYQQTPGQGLQFLFEYFSETQRNKGNFPGRFSGRQFSNSRSEMNVSTLELGDSALYLCASSLRQDATNEKLFFGSGTQLSVL.

There are many counts of this clonotype. The V gene is TRBV7-3, the J gene TRBJ1-1; D is undetermined. Germline V gives CDR1 SGHTA, CDR2 FQGTGA. Trimming removed 1 base at V and 2 bases at J, with 5 bases between. The CDR3 runs to 13 residues. The CDR3 region is CASSLRANTEAFF. The CDR3 region has the DNA TGTGCCAGCAGCTTAAGGGCAAACACTGAAGCTTTCTTT.

The table lists this clonotype with many counts. V gene TRBV6-1 combines with J gene TRBJ2-3; 10 nucleotides line up with TRBD2. Unmatched junction bases numbered 6, after V lost 1 base and J lost 5 bases. CDR1 and CDR2 (germline): MNHNS, SASEGT. The CDR3 is made up of 16 amino acids. The CDR3, as DNA: TGTGCCAGCAGTGAAGTTCCAGCGGGGGGGGGAGATACGCAGTATTTT. This sequence encodes CASSEVPAGGGDTQYF.

This clonotype was counted many times. The V and J genes are TRBV13 and TRBJ1-4; no reliable D call. V was pared by 5 bases and J by 1 base, with 11 bases between. This CDR3 has 15 amino acids. Germline assignment: CDR1 PRHDT and CDR2 FYEKMQ (reference sequence). The CDR3 nucleotides are TGTGCCAGCAGCCTTCGAGGAGGAACTAATGAAAAACTGTTTTTT. Residues: CASSLRGGTNEKLFF.

This clonotype was counted between two and nine times. The DNA for the CDR3 is TGCAGTGCTAGAGATCTGACGGAGAACTATGGCTACACCTTC. Translating it yields CSARDLTENYGYTF. The rearrangement uses TRBV20-1 and TRBJ1-2; D is ambiguous. The V gene's germline CDR1 is DFQATT and CDR2 SNEGSKA (reference sequence). This CDR3 has 14 amino acids. Trimming left V 0 bases short and J 2 bases short, with 10 bases between.